Included here is one T cell receptor (beta chain) sequence, with context. This sample stems from a study of OX40 agonist ivuxolimab in advanced cancers. Sequencing was performed with immunoSEQ multiplex PCR; in TCRdb, only in-frame clones are kept and a portion is missing. This sample has about 80,000 clones, with 86% found just once. Germline lookup yields CDR1 LNHDA and CDR2 SQIVND (reference sequence). There are 19 residues in the CDR3. V was cut by 5 bases and J by 9 bases, with 34 bases left in between. The chain links TRBV19 to TRBJ2-5, with D tentatively TRBD1 or TRBD2 (5 bases each). The receptor comes from an adult with an advanced solid tumor such as melanoma, head and neck, liver or kidney cancer. The sequences come from CD4+ or CD8+ T cells sorted from blood, collected in a trial of the OX40 agonist ivuxolimab. DNA for the CDR3: TGTGCCAGTAGTCCGAGGACCGCGTCTGGGGGAAGTTGGGGGAAGGCCCAGTACTTC. This translates into CASSPRTASGGSWGKAQYF.